Each of the 30 T cell receptor beta chains below was sequenced from the same sample in a study of brain T cells in children with intractable seizures. Clones were read by immunoSEQ multiplex PCR, and TCRdb kept only the in-frame ones, dropping some. The data show tens of thousands of clones, with more than 85% seen just once and under 2% held by the top ten. The sequences come from peripheral blood, collected at surgery. Receptors were obtained from a boy in the first two years of life with tuberous sclerosis and intractable seizures.

The chain recombines TRBV30 with TRBJ2-2, with 7 bases aligning to TRBD2. V was clipped by 3 bases and J by 5 bases; unmatched bases: 12. CDR1 and CDR2 from the germline V gene are GTSNPN and SVGIG (reference sequence). This CDR3 contains 16 residues. CDR3 DNA: TGTGCCTGGAGGACCCGGGGGGACTACCTGACCGGGGAGCTGTTTTTT. This gives the protein CAWRTRGDYLTGELFF.

The rearrangement links TRBV30 to TRBJ2-6; possibly TRBD1 for D (6 bases). Trimming stripped 0 bases from V and 0 bases from J, with 9 bases between. The CDR3 is 16 residues long. Germline assignment: CDR1 GTSNPN and CDR2 SVGIG (reference sequence). CDR3 sequence (DNA): TGTGCCTGGAGTGTGGGGGCAGTCTCTGGGGCCAACGTCCTGACTTTC. It codes for CAWSVGAVSGANVLTF. Together with reference TRBV30 and TRBJ2-6, the CDR3 gives the full variable domain: SQTIHQWPATLVQPVGSPLSLECTVEGTSNPNLYWYRQAAGRGLQLLFYSVGIGQISSEVPQNLSASRPQDRQFILSSKKLLLSDSGFYLCAWSVGAVSGANVLTFGAGSRLTVL.

The CDR3 nucleotides read TGTGCCAGCAGTGACAGGGGGCTAATAAGTGGCTACACCTTC. Translated: CASSDRGLISGYTF. V usage is TRBV2 and J usage is TRBJ1-2; 8 nucleotides match TRBD1. The V segment lost 3 bases and the J segment 7 bases; nucleotides outside the gene matches: 7. Germline V gene lookup returns CDR1 SNHLY and CDR2 FYNNEI. CDR3 length: 14 residues.

The count of this clone is one. The genes are TRBV4-1 and TRBJ2-2; 7 bases match TRBD1. Losses at the gene ends were 3 bases for V and 2 bases for J; bases not matched to a gene: 9. Germline CDR1 reads MGHRA; CDR2 reads YSYEKL. The CDR3 consists of 17 residues. The DNA for the CDR3 is TGCGCCAGCAGCCACTACCTGACAGGGCGTAACACCGGGGAGCTGTTTTTT. Its translation: CASSHYLTGRNTGELFF.

V usage is TRBV27 and J usage is TRBJ2-5, with D perhaps matching TRBD2 (7 bases). The germline CDR1 and CDR2 sequences are MNHEY and SMNVEV (reference sequence). Deletions cut 5 bases from V and 0 bases from J, with 28 bases between. This CDR3 region has 20 residues. The CDR3 loop reads CASSRLVVGGAAGNQETQYF. CDR3 sequence (DNA): TGTGCCAGCAGTCGCTTGGTGGTTGGGGGGGCCGCAGGGAACCAAGAGACCCAGTACTTC.

This sequence joins TRBV6-2 or TRBV6-3 and TRBJ2-1; D not resolved. The CDR3 loop spans 13 amino acids. Germline CDR1 MNHEY, CDR2 SVGEGT. The V and J ends lost 6 bases and 6 bases respectively, with 12 bases between them. The CDR3 region has the DNA TGTGCCAGCAGCCCCACCGGCCCCAATGAGCAGTTCTTC. This translates into CASSPTGPNEQFF.

The CDR3 sequence: CASSEAAGASYEQYF. In DNA, the CDR3 is TGTGCCAGCAGTGAAGCGGCAGGGGCATCCTACGAGCAGTACTTC. This chain links TRBV6-1 with TRBJ2-7, with D possibly matching TRBD1 (6 bases). Trimming cost V 0 bases and J 1 base, with 10 bases left between them. The length of the CDR3 is 15 residues. Germline V CDR1 and CDR2: MNHNS, SASEGT.

This clone appeared a few times. The CDR3 reads CASKPGQGASNYGYTF. The CDR3 region has the DNA TGTGCCAGTAAACCGGGACAGGGGGCAAGCAACTATGGCTACACCTTC. This rearrangement joins TRBV19 to TRBJ1-2, with 12 bases aligning to TRBD1. CDR1 and CDR2 from the germline V gene are LNHDA and SQIVND (reference sequence). This CDR3 contains 16 residues. After removal of 7 bases from V and 2 bases from J, the junction contained 8 bases not matched to a gene. Drawing the rest from reference TRBV19 and TRBJ1-2, the complete variable domain is DGGITQSPKYLFRKEGQNVTLSCEQNLNHDAMYWYRQDPGQGLRLIYYSQIVNDFQKGDIAEGYSVSREKKESFPLTVTSAQKNPTAFYLCASKPGQGASNYGYTFGSGTRLTVV.

The chain carries TRBV2 and TRBJ1-3; no firm D call. Trimming pared 1 base from V and 1 base from J, leaving 5 bases between. Germline V lookup: CDR1 SNHLY, CDR2 FYNNEI. CDR3 length equals 14 residues. The CDR3, as DNA: TGTGCCAGCAGTGAAGGAATTTCTGGAAACACCATATATTTT. It is translated as CASSEGISGNTIYF.

The chain carries TRBV5-1 and TRBJ2-1, with D maybe TRBD2 (5 bases). Per the germline V gene, CDR1 is SGHRS and CDR2 is YFSETQ. The CDR3 sequence is 14 residues long. Trimming took off 5 bases at V and 2 bases at J, with 11 bases between the two ends. CDR3 sequence (DNA): TGCGCCAGCAGGAGGACTGAGACCTACAATGAGCAGTTCTTC. This codes for CASRRTETYNEQFF. The whole variable domain, remainder taken from reference TRBV5-1 and TRBJ2-1, is KAGVTQTPRYLIKTRGQQVTLSCSPISGHRSVSWYQQTPGQGLQFLFEYFSETQRNKGNFPGRFSGRQFSNSRSEMNVSTLELGDSALYLCASRRTETYNEQFFGPGTRLTVL.

In regard to this clone: This sample also contains other DNA sequences that code for the same CDR3. V is TRBV3-1 (or the pseudogene TRBV3-2) and J is TRBJ2-7; D call uncertain. The V end lost 3 bases, the J end lost 0 bases, and 0 bases lay between the germline ends. This CDR3 has 11 residues. Germline CDR1 is LGHDT and CDR2 is YNNKEL (reference sequence). The CDR3 loop reads CASSHSYEQYF. Written as DNA, the CDR3 is TGTGCCAGCAGCCACTCCTACGAGCAGTACTTC.

The chain combines TRBV4-1 with TRBJ2-7; a possible D gene is TRBD2 (5 bases). The CDR3 runs 13 residues. Germline CDR1 reads MGHRA; CDR2 reads YSYEKL. V was clipped by 4 bases and J by 0 bases, with 7 bases between them. The CDR3 spells CASSRGPSYEQYF. The CDR3 DNA reads as TGCGCCAGCAGCCGAGGGCCCTCCTACGAGCAGTACTTC.

The CDR3 loop is CASSLQGISPDTIYF. The CDR3 DNA reads as TGCGCCAGCAGCTTACAGGGTATTTCACCGGACACCATATATTTT. The chain has TRBV5-1 and TRBJ1-3; perhaps TRBD1 as D (6 bases). Trimming shortened V by 2 bases and J by 8 bases, and 17 bases separated the two germline ends. The CDR3 contains 15 residues. CDR1 and CDR2 (germline): SGHRS, YFSETQ.

The chain links TRBV11-2 to TRBJ2-7; D call uncertain. This CDR3 comprises 12 residues. The V gene's germline CDR1 is SGHAT and CDR2 FQNNGV. The germline V and J ends were trimmed by 2 bases and 4 bases, with 6 bases remaining between them. The CDR3: CASSLNSYEQYF. Written as DNA, the CDR3 is TGTGCCAGCAGCTTAAATTCTTACGAGCAGTACTTC. Drawing the rest from reference TRBV11-2 and TRBJ2-7, the complete variable domain is EAGVAQSPRYKIIEKRQSVAFWCNPISGHATLYWYQQILGQGPKLLIQFQNNGVVDDSQLPKDRFSAERLKGVDSTLKIQPAKLEDSAVYLCASSLNSYEQYFGPGTRLTVT.

This clone has only one observation. The chain carries TRBV7-2 and TRBJ2-2; maybe TRBD1 (7 bases). Trimming cost V 3 bases and J 4 bases, with 24 bases left between them. Per germline, CDR1 SGHTA and CDR2 FQGNSA. The CDR3 loop spans 19 amino acids. The CDR3 loop reads CASSLTPFGTVGGTGELFF. The CDR3 DNA follows: TGTGCCAGCAGCTTGACCCCTTTTGGGACAGTCGGGGGCACCGGGGAGCTGTTTTTT.

The chain combines TRBV6-5 with TRBJ1-2, with 9 positions matching TRBD1. CDR1 is MNHEY, CDR2 SVGAGI, per germline. With 2 bases clipped from V and 6 bases from J, the junction kept 1 base outside the gene matches. There are 13 residues in the CDR3. The CDR3 region has the DNA TGTGCCAGCAGTTACAGGGACAGGGATGGCTACACCTTC. Protein sequence: CASSYRDRDGYTF.

V gene TRBV30 combines with J gene TRBJ1-5; D unresolved. Trimming removed 2 bases from V and 4 bases from J, with 9 bases in between. The CDR3 runs 13 residues. Germline V gene data show CDR1 as GTSNPN and CDR2 as SVGIG (reference sequence). CDR3 residues: CAWSLIENQPQHF. The CDR3 DNA reads TGTGCCTGGAGTCTCATAGAGAATCAGCCCCAGCATTTT.

J is TRBJ2-7 and V is TRBV27, with D perhaps matching TRBD2 (6 bases). Germline V gene data show CDR1 as MNHEY and CDR2 as SMNVEV (reference sequence). V lost 3 bases, J lost 0 bases, and 12 bases lay in between. CDR3 length: 15 amino acids. CDR3 residues: CASSFTGVSSYEQYF. The DNA for the CDR3 is TGTGCCAGCAGTTTTACGGGAGTAAGCTCCTACGAGCAGTACTTC.

The chain carries TRBV5-1 and TRBJ2-7, with D perhaps being TRBD1 or TRBD2 (5 bases each). There are 13 residues in the CDR3. Germline V gene lookup returns CDR1 SGHRS and CDR2 YFSETQ. V was cut by 0 bases and J by 6 bases, with 10 bases left in between. Here the CDR3 DNA reads TGCGCCAGCAGCTTGGGGGATGGGGGCGAGCAGTACTTC. Protein: CASSLGDGGEQYF.

The V call is TRBV4-2, the J call TRBJ1-1; D gene unclear. The CDR3 sequence is 14 residues long. V dropped 0 bases and J dropped 1 base, with 6 bases sitting between them. Germline V CDR1 and CDR2: LGHNA, YNFKEQ. CDR3 residues: CASSQEPRNTEAFF. CDR3 bases: TGTGCCAGCAGCCAAGAGCCGAGGAACACTGAAGCTTTCTTT.

This clone was detected a few times. The V call is TRBV2, the J call TRBJ1-1, with 9 positions matching TRBD1. The V and J ends lost 7 bases and 3 bases, in that order; junction bases with no gene match: 12. CDR3 size: 16 residues. The germline V gene has CDR1 SNHLY and CDR2 FYNNEI. In DNA form, the CDR3 reads TGTGCCAGCAATCCGGGACAGGGTGTAGGCTACACTGAAGCTTTCTTT. The encoded protein is CASNPGQGVGYTEAFF.

This chain joins TRBV11-2 and TRBJ2-3, with a weak D call TRBD2 (7 bases). The CDR3 is 16 residues long. Germline V gene data show CDR1 as SGHAT and CDR2 as FQNNGV. Trimming shortened V by 2 bases and J by 2 bases, and 14 bases separated the two germline ends. This chain's CDR3 is CASSLSRRGATDTQYF. As DNA, the CDR3 is TGTGCCAGCAGCTTAAGTCGACGGGGGGCCACAGATACGCAGTATTTT.

CDR3 region: CATSNTGRNEQFF. The CDR3, as DNA: TGTGCCACCAGCAACACAGGGCGCAATGAGCAGTTCTTC. The chain employs TRBV24-1 and TRBJ2-1, with D tentatively TRBD1 (6 bases). The CDR3 sequence is 13 residues long. Trimming cost V 7 bases and J 6 bases, with 12 bases left between them. Germline-derived CDR1 and CDR2 are KGHDR and SFDVKD.

The chain has TRBV19 and TRBJ2-3, with 8 nucleotides matching TRBD1. Germline CDR1 and CDR2: LNHDA and SQIVND (reference sequence). The CDR3 runs to 16 residues. Trimming removed 5 bases from V and 1 base from J; junction bases left unmatched: 8. The CDR3 region has the DNA TGTGCCAGTAGTCGTACAGGGGGTATGGGCACAGATACGCAGTATTTT. Encoded protein: CASSRTGGMGTDTQYF.

CDR3 protein: CASSDSNSHSGAKNIQYF. The CDR3 coding sequence is TGTGCCAGCAGTGACTCGAATAGCCATTCAGGAGCCAAAAACATTCAGTACTTC. V gene TRBV6-4 combines with J gene TRBJ2-4; D uncertain. V was trimmed by 0 bases and J by 0 bases, leaving 15 bases between them. Germline lookup yields CDR1 MRHNA and CDR2 SNTAGT. The CDR3 covers 18 residues.

The sample holds one count of this clone. The chain joins TRBV9 to TRBJ2-2; 8 bases agree with TRBD1. The CDR3 is 16 residues long. V dropped 4 bases and J dropped 6; count of bases not matched to a gene: 11. From germline, CDR1 is SGDLS and CDR2 YYNGEE. CDR3 in amino acids: CASSPRGTGGPGELFF. The CDR3 region has the DNA TGTGCCAGCAGCCCCCGAGGAACAGGGGGTCCCGGGGAGCTGTTTTTT.

This clone was picked up a small number of times. The genes are TRBV7-9 and TRBJ1-3; no clear D gene. V was pared by 6 bases and J by 0 bases, with 9 bases between. Germline V gene data show CDR1 as SEHNR and CDR2 as FQNEAQ (reference sequence). This CDR3 is 14 amino acids long. This chain's CDR3 is CASSHLSSGNTIYF. CDR3 sequence (DNA): TGTGCCAGCAGTCATCTCAGCTCTGGAAACACCATATATTTT.

In nucleotides, the CDR3 is TGCGCCAGCAGCCAGACCGGACCCGGCTCTGGAAACACCATATATTTT. Its translation: CASSQTGPGSGNTIYF. This sequence joins TRBV4-1 and TRBJ1-3, with D unclear. The CDR3 loop spans 16 amino acids. The germline V gene has CDR1 MGHRA and CDR2 YSYEKL. Trimming took off 3 bases at V and 0 bases at J, with 12 bases between the two ends.

This clone showed up just once. The CDR3 coding sequence is TGTGCCAGCAGTCCGGACACGAAAGAGACCCAGTACTTC. Amino acids: CASSPDTKETQYF. The chain joins TRBV6-5 to TRBJ2-5; D may be TRBD1 (5 bases). V gave up 5 bases and J gave up 3 bases, with 10 bases separating them. This CDR3 region has 13 residues. From germline, CDR1 is MNHEY and CDR2 SVGAGI.

CDR3 coding DNA: TGTGCCAGCAGTTGGTTCAGGAGCTCCTACAATGAGCAGTTCTTC. Amino acids: CASSWFRSSYNEQFF. The chain has TRBV6-5 and TRBJ2-1; D call uncertain. V lost 4 bases, J lost 0 bases, and 10 bases lay in between. This CDR3 contains 15 residues. The V gene's germline CDR1 is MNHEY and CDR2 SVGAGI.